The 10 T cell receptor beta chains in this list originate from one sample, sequenced in a study of blood T cell repertoires in COVID-19. TCRdb keeps only in-frame clones here, not all; method: immunoSEQ multiplex PCR. The sample carries some 280,000 clones, roughly 88% recorded once. Sequencing was done on a sample of peripheral blood. The receptors stem from a young woman with active or convalescent COVID-19.

This clone was seen a handful of times. V usage is TRBV28 and J usage is TRBJ2-7; D is uncertain. Germline V lookup: CDR1 MDHEN, CDR2 SYDVKM. There are 12 residues in the CDR3. V was clipped by 1 base and J by 9 bases, with 10 bases between them. The CDR3 here is CASSLLLTSQYF. In DNA form, the CDR3 reads TGTGCCAGCAGTTTATTGCTAACGTCGCAGTACTTC.

The rearrangement uses TRBV7-8 and TRBJ2-7; D gene ambiguous. There are 17 residues in the CDR3. Germline CDR1 SGHVS, CDR2 FQNEAQ. The germline V and J ends were trimmed by 3 bases and 0 bases, with 18 bases remaining between them. CDR3 coding DNA: TGTGCCAGCAGCTTTCTTGCCGCGCAGGCCAGCTCCTACGAGCAGTACTTC. This gives the protein CASSFLAAQASSYEQYF.

The table lists this clone with a count of one. The chain recombines TRBV28 with TRBJ1-6; 10 bases are a match to TRBD1. V trimming: 6 bases; J trimming: 9 bases; junction bases outside the gene matches: 14. This CDR3 has 17 residues. The V gene's germline CDR1 is MDHEN and CDR2 SYDVKM. Here the CDR3 DNA reads TGTGCCAGCAGCTCCCCAACTCCGGGACAGGGGAGTTCACCCCTCCACTTT. This translates into CASSSPTPGQGSSPLHF.

The V call is TRBV5-6, the J call TRBJ1-5, with TRBD1 matching over 8 bases. Germline assignment: CDR1 SGHDT and CDR2 YYEEEE. V trimming: 3 bases; J trimming: 1 base; junction bases outside the gene matches: 6. This CDR3 comprises 16 residues. Here the CDR3 reads CASSSTGGWSNQPQHF. The CDR3 DNA reads TGTGCCAGCAGCTCTACAGGGGGTTGGAGCAATCAGCCCCAGCATTTT.

DNA for the CDR3: TGTGCCACCGTAGGACAGGGTTGGGGTGAGCAGTTCTTC. It specifies CATVGQGWGEQFF. The chain employs TRBV24-1 and TRBJ2-1; 8 bases match TRBD1. Trimming took 9 bases from V and 9 from J; bases not matched to a gene: 9. The CDR3 spans 13 residues. Germline CDR1 KGHDR, CDR2 SFDVKD.

The chain uses TRBV5-1 and TRBJ2-3; the match to TRBD2 covers 14 bases. The CDR3 spans 15 residues. In germline, CDR1 is SGHRS, CDR2 YFSETQ. With V trimmed by 5 bases and J by 6 bases, 5 bases remained unmatched. CDR3 DNA: TGCGCCAGCAGTCGACTAGCGGGGGGGCAGGATACGCAGTATTTT. Translated, it gives CASSRLAGGQDTQYF. The entire variable domain, with the rest obtained from reference TRBV5-1 and TRBJ2-3, is as follows: KAGVTQTPRYLIKTRGQQVTLSCSPISGHRSVSWYQQTPGQGLQFLFEYFSETQRNKGNFPGRFSGRQFSNSRSEMNVSTLELGDSALYLCASSRLAGGQDTQYFGPGTRLTVL.

The rearrangement joins TRBV27 to TRBJ2-5; TRBD1 aligns across 7 bases. J lost 3 bases, V lost 7 bases, and 11 bases had no gene match. The length of the CDR3 is 15 residues. Germline V CDR1 and CDR2: MNHEY, SMNVEV (reference sequence). This CDR3 reads CASIRRQGTKETQYF. CDR3 nucleotides: TGTGCCAGCATCCGTCGACAGGGAACCAAAGAGACCCAGTACTTC.

V and J are TRBV2 and TRBJ2-2, with TRBD2 matching 12 bases. This CDR3 is built from 16 residues. After removal of 5 bases from V and 6 bases from J, the junction contained 7 bases not matched to a gene. CDR1 is SNHLY, CDR2 FYNNEI, per germline. In nucleotides, the CDR3 is TGTGCCAGCAGTTGGCCTAGCGGGGGGGTTGCCGGGGAGCTGTTTTTT. It codes for CASSWPSGGVAGELFF.

The V gene is TRBV7-6, the J gene TRBJ1-4; no reliable D call. V was pared by 0 bases and J by 10 bases, with 12 bases between. Germline V gene data show CDR1 as SGHVS and CDR2 as FNYEAQ. The CDR3 has 14 amino acids. The CDR3 here is CASSLAEGSGKLFF. For the CDR3, the DNA is TGTGCCAGCAGCTTAGCTGAGGGTTCTGGAAAACTGTTTTTT.

V gene TRBV28 combines with J gene TRBJ2-7, with a weak D call TRBD1 (5 bases). There are 13 residues in the CDR3. The V end was cut by 6 bases, the J end by 3 bases, with 12 bases between. CDR1 is MDHEN, CDR2 SYDVKM, per germline. The CDR3 DNA sequence: TGTGCCAGCAGCCAAAGGGGCCGCTACGAGCAGTACTTC. It encodes CASSQRGRYEQYF.